This T cell receptor (beta chain) was captured in a study of cytomegalovirus exposure and HLA in healthy donors. This PCR relied on a set of 60 Vbeta primers and 13 Jbeta primers. Profiled with immunoSEQ multiplex PCR; TCRdb holds only in-frame clones, not every one. The data show 200,000 or so clones, with approximately 78% seen just once and 2.5% to 3% held by the top ten. The TCR originated in a woman in her forties in good health and CMV-seronegative. The specimen was PBMCs.

The CDR3 is CASSGDYNYGYTF. The CDR3, as DNA: TGTGCCAGCAGCGGGGACTATAACTATGGCTACACCTTC. The chain joins TRBV5-6 to TRBJ1-2; D may be TRBD1 (5 bases). Trimming took 4 bases from V and 1 from J, leaving 8 bases between them. The germline V gene encodes CDR1 SGHDT and CDR2 YYEEEE. This CDR3 spans 13 amino acids.